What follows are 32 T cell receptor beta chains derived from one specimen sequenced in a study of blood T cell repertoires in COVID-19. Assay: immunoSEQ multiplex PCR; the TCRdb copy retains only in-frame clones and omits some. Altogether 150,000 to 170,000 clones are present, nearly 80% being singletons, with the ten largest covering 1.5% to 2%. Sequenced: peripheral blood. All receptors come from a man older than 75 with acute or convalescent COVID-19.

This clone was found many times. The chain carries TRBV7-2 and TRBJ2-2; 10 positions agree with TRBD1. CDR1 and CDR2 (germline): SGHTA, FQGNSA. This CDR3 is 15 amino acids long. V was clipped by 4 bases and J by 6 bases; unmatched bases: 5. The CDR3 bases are TGTGCCAGCAGCTACCGACAGGGGGCCGCCGGGGAGCTGTTTTTT. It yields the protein CASSYRQGAAGELFF.

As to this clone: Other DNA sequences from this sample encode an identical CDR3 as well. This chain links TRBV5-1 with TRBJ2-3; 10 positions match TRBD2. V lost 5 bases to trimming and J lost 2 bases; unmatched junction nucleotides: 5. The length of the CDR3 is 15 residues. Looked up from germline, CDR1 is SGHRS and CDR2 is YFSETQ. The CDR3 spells CASSSSGGATDTQYF. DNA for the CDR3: TGCGCCAGCAGTTCTAGCGGGGGCGCCACAGATACGCAGTATTTT.

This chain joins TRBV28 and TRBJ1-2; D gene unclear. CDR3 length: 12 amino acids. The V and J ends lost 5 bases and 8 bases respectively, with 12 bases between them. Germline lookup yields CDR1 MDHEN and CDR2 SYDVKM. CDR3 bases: TGTGCCAGCAGTCCCGGGGTGCGAGGCTACACCTTC. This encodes CASSPGVRGYTF.

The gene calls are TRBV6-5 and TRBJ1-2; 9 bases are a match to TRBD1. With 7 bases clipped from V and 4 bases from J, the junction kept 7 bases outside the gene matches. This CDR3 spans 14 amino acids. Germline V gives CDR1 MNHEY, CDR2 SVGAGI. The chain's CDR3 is CASKIGQGPYGYTF. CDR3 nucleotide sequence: TGTGCCAGCAAGATTGGACAGGGGCCCTATGGCTACACCTTC.

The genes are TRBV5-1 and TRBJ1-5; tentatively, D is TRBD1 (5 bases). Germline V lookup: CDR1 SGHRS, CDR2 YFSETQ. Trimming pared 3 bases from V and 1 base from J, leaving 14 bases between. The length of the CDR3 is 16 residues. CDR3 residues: CASSSGGGNSNQPQHF. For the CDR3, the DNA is TGCGCCAGCAGCTCCGGTGGGGGGAACAGCAATCAGCCCCAGCATTTT.

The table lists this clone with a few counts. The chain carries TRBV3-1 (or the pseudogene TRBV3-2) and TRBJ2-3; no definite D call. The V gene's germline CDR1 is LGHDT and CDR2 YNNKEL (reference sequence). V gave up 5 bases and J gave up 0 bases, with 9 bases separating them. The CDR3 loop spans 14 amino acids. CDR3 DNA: TGTGCCAGCAGCTTATTAGTTAGCACAGATACGCAGTATTTT. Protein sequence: CASSLLVSTDTQYF.

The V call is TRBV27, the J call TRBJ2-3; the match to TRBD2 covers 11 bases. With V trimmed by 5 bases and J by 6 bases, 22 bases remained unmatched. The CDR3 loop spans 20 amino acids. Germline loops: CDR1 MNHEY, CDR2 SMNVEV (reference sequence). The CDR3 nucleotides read TGTGCCAGCAGTCCAACCTTCCGGCAGACTAGCGGGGCCGCAGGGGATACGCAGTATTTT. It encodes CASSPTFRQTSGAAGDTQYF.

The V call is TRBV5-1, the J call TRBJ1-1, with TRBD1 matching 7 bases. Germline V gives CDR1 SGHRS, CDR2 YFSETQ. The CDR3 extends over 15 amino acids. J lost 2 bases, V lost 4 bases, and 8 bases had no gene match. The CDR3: CASSGQGVVNTEAFF. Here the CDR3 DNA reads TGCGCCAGCAGCGGCCAGGGGGTGGTCAACACTGAAGCTTTCTTT.

CDR3 sequence reads: CASTPLGGAVGETQYF. The DNA for the CDR3 is TGTGCCAGCACCCCACTTGGGGGGGCCGTGGGAGAGACCCAGTACTTC. The chain is built from TRBV9 and TRBJ2-5; maybe TRBD2 (7 bases). This CDR3 is built from 16 residues. The V gene's germline CDR1 is SGDLS and CDR2 YYNGEE. The V end lost 6 bases, the J end lost 4 bases, and 22 bases lay between the germline ends. Complete variable domain (other parts from reference TRBV9 and TRBJ2-5): DSGVTQTPKHLITATGQRVTLRCSPRSGDLSVYWYQQSLDQGLQFLIQYYNGEERAKGNILERFSAQQFPDLHSELNLSSLELGDSALYFCASTPLGGAVGETQYFGPGTRLLVL.

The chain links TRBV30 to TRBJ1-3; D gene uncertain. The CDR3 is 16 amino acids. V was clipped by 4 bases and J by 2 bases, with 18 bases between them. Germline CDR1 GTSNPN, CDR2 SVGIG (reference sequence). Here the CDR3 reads CAWTLPRETTGNTIYF. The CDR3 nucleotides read TGTGCCTGGACCCTACCTAGGGAGACTACTGGAAACACCATATATTTT.

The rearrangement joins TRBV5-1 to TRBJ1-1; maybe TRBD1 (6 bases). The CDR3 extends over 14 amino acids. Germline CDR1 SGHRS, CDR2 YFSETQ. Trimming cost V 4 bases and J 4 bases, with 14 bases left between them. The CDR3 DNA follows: TGCGCCAGCAGCGGGGAAACAGGGCGCACTGAAGCTTTCTTT. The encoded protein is CASSGETGRTEAFF. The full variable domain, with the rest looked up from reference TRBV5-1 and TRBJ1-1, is KAGVTQTPRYLIKTRGQQVTLSCSPISGHRSVSWYQQTPGQGLQFLFEYFSETQRNKGNFPGRFSGRQFSNSRSEMNVSTLELGDSALYLCASSGETGRTEAFFGQGTRLTVV.

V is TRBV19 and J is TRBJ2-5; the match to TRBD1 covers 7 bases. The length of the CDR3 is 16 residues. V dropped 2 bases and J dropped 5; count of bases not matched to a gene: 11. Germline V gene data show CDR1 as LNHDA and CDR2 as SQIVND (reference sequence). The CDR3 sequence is CASSIHEGGKLETQYF. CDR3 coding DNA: TGTGCCAGTAGTATACATGAAGGGGGCAAACTGGAGACCCAGTACTTC.

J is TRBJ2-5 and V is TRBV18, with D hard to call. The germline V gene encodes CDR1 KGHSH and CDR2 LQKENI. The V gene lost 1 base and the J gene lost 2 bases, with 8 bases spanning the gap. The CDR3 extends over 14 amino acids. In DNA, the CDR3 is TGTGCCAGCTCACCACGGAGTGCACAAGAGACCCAGTACTTC. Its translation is CASSPRSAQETQYF. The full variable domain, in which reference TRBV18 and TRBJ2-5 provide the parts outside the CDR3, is NAGVMQNPRHLVRRRGQEARLRCSPMKGHSHVYWYRQLPEEGLKFMVYLQKENIIDESGMPKERFSAEFPKEGPSILRIQQVVRGDSAAYFCASSPRSAQETQYFGPGTRLLVL.

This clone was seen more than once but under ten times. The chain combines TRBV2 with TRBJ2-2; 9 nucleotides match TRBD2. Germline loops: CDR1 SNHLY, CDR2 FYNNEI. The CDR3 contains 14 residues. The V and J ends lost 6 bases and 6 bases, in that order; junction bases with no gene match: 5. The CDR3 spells CASRPGLASGELFF. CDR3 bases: TGTGCCAGCAGACCGGGACTAGCCTCCGGGGAGCTGTTTTTT.

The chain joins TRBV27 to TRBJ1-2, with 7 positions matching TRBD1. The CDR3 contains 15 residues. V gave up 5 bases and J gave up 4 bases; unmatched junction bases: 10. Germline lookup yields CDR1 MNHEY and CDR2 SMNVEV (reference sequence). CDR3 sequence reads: CASSLRDRDPYGYTF. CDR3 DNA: TGTGCCAGCAGTCTAAGAGACAGGGATCCCTATGGCTACACCTTC.

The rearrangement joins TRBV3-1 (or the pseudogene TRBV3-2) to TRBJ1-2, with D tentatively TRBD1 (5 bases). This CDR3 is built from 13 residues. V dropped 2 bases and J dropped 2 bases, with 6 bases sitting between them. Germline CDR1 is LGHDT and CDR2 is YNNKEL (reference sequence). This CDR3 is CASSQTGNYGYTF. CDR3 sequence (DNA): TGTGCCAGCAGCCAAACAGGAAACTATGGCTACACCTTC.

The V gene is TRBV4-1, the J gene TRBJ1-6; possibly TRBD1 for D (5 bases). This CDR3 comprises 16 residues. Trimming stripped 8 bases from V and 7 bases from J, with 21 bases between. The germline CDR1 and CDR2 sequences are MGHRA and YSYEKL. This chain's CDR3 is CASGAVGGGLNSPLHF. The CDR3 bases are TGCGCCAGCGGGGCCGTGGGGGGGGGATTGAATTCACCCCTCCACTTT.

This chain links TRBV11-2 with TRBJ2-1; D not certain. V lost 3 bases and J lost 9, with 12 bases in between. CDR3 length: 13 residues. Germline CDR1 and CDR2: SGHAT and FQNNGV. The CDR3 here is CASSLENGGEQFF. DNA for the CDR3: TGTGCCAGCAGCTTGGAGAACGGCGGTGAGCAGTTCTTC.

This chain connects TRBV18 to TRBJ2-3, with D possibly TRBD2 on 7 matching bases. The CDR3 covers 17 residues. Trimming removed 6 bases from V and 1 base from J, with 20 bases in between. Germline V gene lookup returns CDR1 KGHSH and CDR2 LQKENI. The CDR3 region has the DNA TGTGCCAGCTCCCGACCCGGCGGGGGCTCCGGCACAGATACGCAGTATTTT. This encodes CASSRPGGGSGTDTQYF.

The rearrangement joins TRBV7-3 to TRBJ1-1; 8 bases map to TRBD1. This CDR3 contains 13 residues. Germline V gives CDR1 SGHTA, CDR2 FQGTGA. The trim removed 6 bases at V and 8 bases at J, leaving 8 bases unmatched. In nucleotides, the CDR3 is TGTGCCAGCAGGGTAACAGGGGGTGACGAAGCTTTCTTT. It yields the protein CASRVTGGDEAFF. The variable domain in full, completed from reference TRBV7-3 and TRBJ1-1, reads GAGVSQTPSNKVTEKGKYVELRCDPISGHTALYWYRQSLGQGPEFLIYFQGTGAADDSGLPNDRFFAVRPEGSVSTLKIQRTERGDSAVYLCASRVTGGDEAFFGQGTRLTVV.

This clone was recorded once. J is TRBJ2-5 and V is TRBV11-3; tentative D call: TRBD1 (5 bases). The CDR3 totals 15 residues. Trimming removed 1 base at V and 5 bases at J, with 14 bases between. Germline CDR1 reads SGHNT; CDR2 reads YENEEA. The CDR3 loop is CASSLGRQGRETQYF. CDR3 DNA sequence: TGTGCCAGCAGCTTAGGACGTCAGGGTAGGGAGACCCAGTACTTC.

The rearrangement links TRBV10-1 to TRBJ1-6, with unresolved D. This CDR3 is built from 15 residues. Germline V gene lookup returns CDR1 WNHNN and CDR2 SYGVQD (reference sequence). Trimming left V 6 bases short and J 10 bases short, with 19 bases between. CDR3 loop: CASSPGSTTYSPLHF. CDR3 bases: TGCGCCAGCAGCCCGGGGTCCACGACGTACTCACCCCTCCACTTT.

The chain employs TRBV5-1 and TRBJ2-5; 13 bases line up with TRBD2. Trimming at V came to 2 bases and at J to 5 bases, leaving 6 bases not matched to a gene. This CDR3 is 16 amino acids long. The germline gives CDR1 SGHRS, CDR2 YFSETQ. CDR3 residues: CASSFGLAGAMETQYF. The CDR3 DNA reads TGCGCCAGCAGCTTCGGACTAGCGGGGGCAATGGAGACCCAGTACTTC.

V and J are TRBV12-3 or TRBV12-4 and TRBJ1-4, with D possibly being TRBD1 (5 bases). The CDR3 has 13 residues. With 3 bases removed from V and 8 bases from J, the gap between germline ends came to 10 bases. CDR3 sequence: CASSFYSGEKLFF. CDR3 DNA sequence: TGTGCCAGCAGTTTTTATTCAGGGGAAAAACTGTTTTTT.

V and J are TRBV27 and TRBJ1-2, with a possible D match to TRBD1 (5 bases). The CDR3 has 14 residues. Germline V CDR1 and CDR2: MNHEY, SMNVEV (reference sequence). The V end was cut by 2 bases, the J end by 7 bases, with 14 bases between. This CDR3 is CASSLLGGLRGYTF. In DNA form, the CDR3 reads TGTGCCAGCAGTTTACTGGGGGGATTGCGTGGCTACACCTTC.

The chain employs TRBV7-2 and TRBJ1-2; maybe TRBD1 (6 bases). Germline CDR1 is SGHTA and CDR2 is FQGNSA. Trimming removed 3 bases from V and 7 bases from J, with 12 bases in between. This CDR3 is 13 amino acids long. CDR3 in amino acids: CASSFDRKGGYTF. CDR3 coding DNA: TGTGCCAGCAGCTTCGACAGGAAGGGTGGCTACACCTTC.

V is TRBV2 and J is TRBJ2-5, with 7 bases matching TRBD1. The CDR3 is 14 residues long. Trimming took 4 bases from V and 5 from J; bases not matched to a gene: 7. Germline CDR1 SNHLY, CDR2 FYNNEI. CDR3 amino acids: CASSVTGVGETQYF. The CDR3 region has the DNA TGTGCCAGCAGTGTCACAGGGGTAGGGGAGACCCAGTACTTC. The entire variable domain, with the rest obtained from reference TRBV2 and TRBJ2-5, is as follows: EPEVTQTPSHQVTQMGQEVILRCVPISNHLYFYWYRQILGQKVEFLVSFYNNEISEKSEIFDDQFSVERPDGSNFTLKIRSTKLEDSAMYFCASSVTGVGETQYFGPGTRLLVL.

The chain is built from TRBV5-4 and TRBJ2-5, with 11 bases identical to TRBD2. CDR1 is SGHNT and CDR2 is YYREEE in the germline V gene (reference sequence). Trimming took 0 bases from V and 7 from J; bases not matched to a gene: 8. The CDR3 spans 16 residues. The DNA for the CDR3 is TGTGCCAGCAGCTTGGAACTAGCGGGGGCCGGGGGGACCCAGTACTTC. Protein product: CASSLELAGAGGTQYF.

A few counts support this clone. The CDR3 bases are TGTGCCAGCAGTCGGGACACAATTGGAAACACCATATATTTT. Translation gives CASSRDTIGNTIYF. The genes are TRBV11-1 and TRBJ1-3, with D possibly being TRBD1 (6 bases). V was clipped by 6 bases and J by 3 bases, with 12 bases between them. Per germline, CDR1 SGHAT and CDR2 FQDESV (reference sequence). The CDR3 totals 14 residues.

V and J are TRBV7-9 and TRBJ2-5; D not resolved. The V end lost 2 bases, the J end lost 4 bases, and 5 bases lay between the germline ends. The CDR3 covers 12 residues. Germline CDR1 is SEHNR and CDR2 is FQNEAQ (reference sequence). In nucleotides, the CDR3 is TGTGCCAGCAGCTTATCCCGAGAGACCCAGTACTTC. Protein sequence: CASSLSRETQYF.

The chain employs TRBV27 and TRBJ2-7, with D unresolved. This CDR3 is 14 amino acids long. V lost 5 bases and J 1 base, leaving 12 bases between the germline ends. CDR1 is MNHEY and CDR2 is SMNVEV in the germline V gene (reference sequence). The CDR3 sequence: CASSLLEQSYEQYV. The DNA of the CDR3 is TGTGCCAGCAGTCTCCTGGAACAGTCCTACGAGCAGTACGTC.

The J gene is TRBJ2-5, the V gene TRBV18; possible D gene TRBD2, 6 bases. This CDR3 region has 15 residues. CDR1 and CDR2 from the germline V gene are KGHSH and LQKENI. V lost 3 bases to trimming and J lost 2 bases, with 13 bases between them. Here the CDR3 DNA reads TGTGCCAGCTCACCCCGTGGAGGGACTCAAGAGACCCAGTACTTC. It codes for CASSPRGGTQETQYF.